This T cell receptor (beta chain) was observed in a study of shared clonotypes between healthy human individuals. Overall study findings and caveats: Approximately 5% of naive CD4 clonotypes were shared across a handful of donors.

The CDR3 has 15 amino acids. Trimming took off 4 bases at V and 6 bases at J, with 13 bases between the two ends. Germline loops: CDR1 SEHNR, CDR2 FQNEAQ (reference sequence). Turning to this clone: Its antigen is unidentified.

Sequenced by immunoSEQ multiplex PCR; TCRdb stores in-frame clones only, minus some. The sample has 850,000 to 1,200,000 clones; about 70% are singletons. The sequencing input was memory CD4+ T cells sorted from blood. Described subset: CD45RA-negative fraction. This chain joins TRBV7-9 and TRBJ1-6, with no clear D. The TCR was taken from a man between 18 and 35 years old in good health. The CDR3 is CASSSLDGLNSPLHF. CDR3 nucleotide sequence: TGTGCCAGCAGCTCTCTCGACGGCCTTAATTCACCCCTCCACTTT.